This T cell receptor (beta chain) was documented in a study of post-analysis software for immune sequencing data. Study as a whole: Patients with relapsing-remitting, secondary progressive and progressive-relapsing multiple sclerosis courses were all represented.

Unique molecular identifiers were present in the TCR beta cDNA libraries. The T cell input of roughly 0.9 to 11 million gave 400,000 to 500,000 cDNA molecules. TCRdb analysed the PCR reads with MiXCR anew, one entry per CDR3 protein. The data hold roughly 570,000 distinct CDR3 sequences, with around 34% observed a single time. In the case of this clonotype: Its antigen is not identified.

The germline V and J ends were trimmed by 5 bases and 2 bases, with 22 bases remaining between them. The CDR3 contains 18 residues. The germline V gene encodes CDR1 MNHEY and CDR2 SVGEGT. Study-level findings and limits: Comparison with controls showed significantly lower normalized Chao1 diversity in multiple sclerosis patients. Under F measure analysis, samples from one preparation batch co-clustered strongly. TRBV segments more frequent in patients than in controls numbered five and included TRBV5-6, TRBV5-1 and TRBV20-1.

The sequence came from a girl under 18 with multiple sclerosis. The chain couples TRBV6-2 or TRBV6-3 to TRBJ1-5; D gene uncertain. The specimen was blood. CDR3 in DNA: TGTGCCAGCAGTCCTCCCCACATCGGACGGCGACGCAATCAGCCCCAGCATTTT. Encoded protein: CASSPPHIGRRRNQPQHF.